This T cell receptor (beta chain) comes out of a study of CD8 T cells in ankylosing spondylitis. Study-level findings and limits: Disease-linked clones had a CD8+ phenotype and relatively low frequency in peripheral blood. The clones that were linked to disease were reported to be significantly enriched in matched synovial fluid samples from ankylosing spondylitis patients. In ankylosing spondylitis blood, a motif of seven to nine highly homologous TCR beta variants appeared characteristic.

As to this clonotype: Its antigen is currently unknown.

TCRdb processed the 5' RACE reads anew with MiXCR; each CDR3 protein has one entry. Altogether approximately 540,000 distinct CDR3 sequences are present, 9.5% to 15% being singletons, with the ten largest covering nearly 7%. V shed 1 base and J shed 3 bases, with 12 bases lying between them. CDR1 SEHNR and CDR2 FQNEAQ come from the germline V gene (reference sequence). The CDR3 covers 15 residues. The chain joins TRBV7-9 to TRBJ2-5; the D gene is possibly TRBD2 (6 bases). This clonotype originated in a male donor with ankylosing spondylitis. Sequenced: blood, either unsorted or a sorted T cell fraction (not recorded which). CDR3 protein: CASSLGWGGEETQYF. CDR3 bases: TGTGCCAGCAGCTTAGGATGGGGAGGAGAAGAGACCCAGTACTTC.